These T cell receptor beta chains were read from a single sample in a study of Ad26.COV2.S vaccination and SARS-CoV-2 variants. The repertoire was sequenced with immunoSEQ multiplex PCR; TCRdb's copy has only in-frame clones and lacks some. The repertoire holds about 350,000 clones, with approximately 86% as singletons. This material consisted of peripheral blood, taken in a trial of Ad26.COV2.S vaccine versus placebo. The source of these receptors is a person between 18 and 59 years old who received the Ad26.COV2.S COVID-19 vaccine or a placebo. Each CDR3 is given with its conserved first and last residue. Each record gives: clone size, V gene, D gene, J gene, CDR3 protein, CDR3 DNA. D genes are given only for firm matches. The size field is filled for only some rows; it gives once, few, many or a size class.

abundance: .; v_gene: TRBV27; d_gene: TRBD2; j_gene: TRBJ2-7; CDR3aa: CASSLFPPTSGGVYEQYF; CDR3nt: TGTGCCAGCAGTTTATTTCCGCCAACTAGCGGGGGTGTGTACGAGCAGTACTTC
abundance: .; v_gene: TRBV27; d_gene: .; j_gene: TRBJ1-5; CDR3aa: CASSFIRGRNQPQHF; CDR3nt: TGTGCCAGCAGTTTCATCCGGGGGCGAAATCAGCCCCAGCATTTT
abundance: .; v_gene: TRBV6-4; d_gene: .; j_gene: TRBJ2-3; CDR3aa: CASSERPGGTDTQYF; CDR3nt: TGTGCCAGCAGCGAACGCCCTGGGGGCACAGATACGCAGTATTTT
abundance: .; v_gene: TRBV2; d_gene: .; j_gene: TRBJ1-5; CDR3aa: CASSEGRPNQPQHF; CDR3nt: TGTGCCAGCAGTGAAGGGCGACCGAATCAGCCCCAGCATTTT
abundance: .; v_gene: TRBV7-2; d_gene: TRBD1; j_gene: TRBJ2-7; CDR3aa: CASSWDRGSEQYF; CDR3nt: TGTGCCAGCAGCTGGGACAGGGGCTCCGAGCAGTACTTC
abundance: .; v_gene: TRBV7-3; d_gene: .; j_gene: TRBJ1-6; CDR3aa: CASSSAGVSSPLHF; CDR3nt: TGTGCCAGCAGCTCAGCAGGGGTCAGCTCACCCCTCCACTTT
abundance: .; v_gene: TRBV19; d_gene: TRBD2; j_gene: TRBJ2-3; CDR3aa: CASSTSGRHTDTQYF; CDR3nt: TGTGCCAGTAGTACTAGCGGGAGACACACAGATACGCAGTATTTT
abundance: once; v_gene: TRBV2; d_gene: TRBD2; j_gene: TRBJ2-5; CDR3aa: CASNLLAEGETQYF; CDR3nt: TGTGCCAGCAACCTGCTAGCGGAGGGGGAGACCCAGTACTTC
abundance: .; v_gene: TRBV5-1; d_gene: TRBD2; j_gene: TRBJ2-1; CDR3aa: CASSQIAGGSYNEQFF; CDR3nt: TGCGCCAGCAGCCAGATAGCGGGGGGCTCCTACAATGAGCAGTTCTTC
abundance: .; v_gene: TRBV2; d_gene: TRBD2; j_gene: TRBJ2-3; CDR3aa: CASSVIAGSTDTQYF; CDR3nt: TGTGCCAGCAGTGTAATAGCGGGGAGCACAGATACGCAGTATTTT
abundance: .; v_gene: TRBV12-3/TRBV12-4; d_gene: .; j_gene: TRBJ2-7; CDR3aa: CASSLTYEQYF; CDR3nt: TGTGCCAGCAGTTTAACCTACGAGCAGTACTTC
abundance: .; v_gene: TRBV7-9; d_gene: TRBD1; j_gene: TRBJ2-2; CDR3aa: CASSAPGGPNTGELFF; CDR3nt: TGTGCCAGCAGCGCTCCAGGGGGACCGAACACCGGGGAGCTGTTTTTT
abundance: few; v_gene: TRBV30; d_gene: .; j_gene: TRBJ1-5; CDR3aa: CAWSVGRDSHF; CDR3nt: TGTGCCTGGAGTGTAGGGCGGGATTCGCATTTT
abundance: .; v_gene: TRBV3-1/TRBV3-2; d_gene: .; j_gene: TRBJ2-7; CDR3aa: CASSQDWREQYF; CDR3nt: TGTGCCAGCAGCCAAGATTGGAGGGAGCAGTACTTC
abundance: .; v_gene: TRBV19; d_gene: TRBD1; j_gene: TRBJ2-5; CDR3aa: CASSRQGTWGETQYF; CDR3nt: TGTGCCAGTAGTCGACAGGGGACGTGGGGTGAGACCCAGTACTTC
abundance: once; v_gene: TRBV27; d_gene: .; j_gene: TRBJ2-7; CDR3aa: CASSRWSSRYYEQYF; CDR3nt: TGTGCCAGCAGTCGGTGGAGCTCCAGGTACTACGAGCAGTACTTC
abundance: .; v_gene: TRBV30; d_gene: TRBD2; j_gene: TRBJ2-3; CDR3aa: CAWSVAGGLDTQYF; CDR3nt: TGTGCCTGGAGTGTTGCGGGAGGGCTCGATACGCAGTATTTT
abundance: .; v_gene: TRBV7-8; d_gene: .; j_gene: TRBJ1-2; CDR3aa: CASSPGNYGYTF; CDR3nt: TGTGCCAGCAGCCCCGGAAACTATGGCTACACCTTC